The sequence of this T cell receptor (beta chain) was determined in a study of CD8+ T cells in alopecia areata. Study-level information: Tofacitinib administration to treated patients was oral, at 5 to 10 mg twice daily. Study findings and constraints: Higher clonality and more expanded CD8+ clones appeared in lesional than normal scalp.

With 3 bases clipped from V and 10 bases from J, the junction kept 10 bases outside the gene matches. Germline assignment: CDR1 KGHSH and CDR2 LQKENI. The CDR3 is made up of 16 amino acids. Concerning this clone itself: Its antigen is as yet unknown.

RNA extraction was followed by reverse transcription into cDNA, which acted as the sequencing template. The repertoire was sequenced with immunoSEQ multiplex PCR; TCRdb's copy has only in-frame clones and lacks some. The table shows about 200,000 clones, with approximately 57% occurring only once. Treatment noted: oral pan-JAK inhibitor, 5-10 mg twice daily. PBMCs provided sorted CD4+ and CD8+ T cells. This TCR derives from a human donor with alopecia areata. The material was CD4+ T cells sorted from blood, obtained at week 4, from a patient treated with tofacitinib. The chain combines TRBV18 with TRBJ1-6; 9 bases are shared with TRBD1. As DNA, the CDR3 is TGTGCCAGCTCACCCCAGACAGGGGGTAATGGCTCACCCCTCCACTTT. It specifies CASSPQTGGNGSPLHF. The full variable domain, in which reference TRBV18 and TRBJ1-6 provide the parts outside the CDR3, is NAGVMQNPRHLVRRRGQEARLRCSPMKGHSHVYWYRQLPEEGLKFMVYLQKENIIDESGMPKERFSAEFPKEGPSILRIQQVVRGDSAAYFCASSPQTGGNGSPLHFGNGTRLTVT.